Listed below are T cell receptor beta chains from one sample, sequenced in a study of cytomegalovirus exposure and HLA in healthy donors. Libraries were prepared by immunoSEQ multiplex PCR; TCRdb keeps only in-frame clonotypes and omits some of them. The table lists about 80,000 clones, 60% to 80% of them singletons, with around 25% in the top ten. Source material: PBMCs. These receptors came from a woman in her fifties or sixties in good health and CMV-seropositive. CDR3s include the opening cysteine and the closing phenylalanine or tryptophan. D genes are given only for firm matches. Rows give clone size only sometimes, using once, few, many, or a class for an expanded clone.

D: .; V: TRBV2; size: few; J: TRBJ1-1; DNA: TGTGCCAGCAGGGCGACCCGGGACACTGAAGCTTTCTTT; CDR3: CASRATRDTEAFF
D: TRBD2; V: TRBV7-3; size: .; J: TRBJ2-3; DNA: TGTGCCAGCAGCCCAAAGCGGGGGGGCACAGATACGCAGTATTTT; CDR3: CASSPKRGGTDTQYF
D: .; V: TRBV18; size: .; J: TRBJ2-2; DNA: TGTGCCAGCTCACGAGGACGGGGACTCTTAAACACCGGGGAGCTGTTTTTT; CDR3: CASSRGRGLLNTGELFF
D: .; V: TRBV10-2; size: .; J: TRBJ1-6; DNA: TGCGCCAGCAGTGAGTCTGTTGGACAGTATAATTCACCCCTCCACTTT; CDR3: CASSESVGQYNSPLHF
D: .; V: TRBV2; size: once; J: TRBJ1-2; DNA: TGTGCCAGCAGTGAAGCACAGGAGTCAGGGTACACCTTC; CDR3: CASSEAQESGYTF
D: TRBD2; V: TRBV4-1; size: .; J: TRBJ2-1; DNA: TGCGCCAGCAGCCGGGCGGCTTGGGGCGGGAGCATCGACAATGAGCAGTTCTTC; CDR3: CASSRAAWGGSIDNEQFF
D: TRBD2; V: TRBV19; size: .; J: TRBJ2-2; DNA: TGTGCCAGTAGTATAGTCCACGGACTAGCGGGATCCGGGGAGCTGTTTTTT; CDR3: CASSIVHGLAGSGELFF
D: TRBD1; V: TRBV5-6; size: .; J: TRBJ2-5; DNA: TGTGCCAGCAGTCTAACAGGGGTCGGCAAAGAGACCCAGTACTTC; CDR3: CASSLTGVGKETQYF
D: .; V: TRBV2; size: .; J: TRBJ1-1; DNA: TGTGCCAGCAGTGAGAGGGAACAAGGTGAAGCTTTCTTT; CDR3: CASSEREQGEAFF
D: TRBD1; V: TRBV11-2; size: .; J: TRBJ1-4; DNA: TGTGCCAGCAGCTTCGGACAGGCCCCGGCGACTGAAAAACTGTTTTTT; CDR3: CASSFGQAPATEKLFF
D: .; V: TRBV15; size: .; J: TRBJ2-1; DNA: TGTGCCACCAGCGCGGGACGAAACAATGAGCAGTTCTTC; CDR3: CATSAGRNNEQFF
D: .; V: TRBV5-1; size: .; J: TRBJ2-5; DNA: TGCGCCAGCAGCTTCGGGGTCCAAGAGACCCAGTACTTC; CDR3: CASSFGVQETQYF
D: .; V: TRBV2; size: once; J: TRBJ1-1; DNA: TGTGCCAGCACGTCGGGGAACACTGAAGCTTTCTTT; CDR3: CASTSGNTEAFF
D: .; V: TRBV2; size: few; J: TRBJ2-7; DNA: TGTGCCAGCAGGTCCCGGTTGGAGGGGCCGAACTACGAGCAGTACTTC; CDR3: CASRSRLEGPNYEQYF
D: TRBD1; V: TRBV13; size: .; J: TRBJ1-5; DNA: TGTGCCAGCAGCATCAGGGGGAGGATCAATCAGCCCCAGCATTTT; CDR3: CASSIRGRINQPQHF
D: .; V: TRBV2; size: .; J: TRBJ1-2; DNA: TGTGCCAGCAGGGGGGCAGCTTATGGCTACACCTTC; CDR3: CASRGAAYGYTF
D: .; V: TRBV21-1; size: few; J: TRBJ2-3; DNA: TGTGCCAGCAGCAAAGTTGGTCGGGTGAGGCTAGCGGGTTTCACAGATACGCAGTATTTT; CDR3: CASSKVGRVRLAGFTDTQYF
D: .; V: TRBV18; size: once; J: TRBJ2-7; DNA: TGTGCCAGCTCAACAACAGGATTCGAGCAGTACTTC; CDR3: CASSTTGFEQYF
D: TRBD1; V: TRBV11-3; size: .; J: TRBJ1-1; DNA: TGTGCCAGCAGCTTAGATTATTGGCAGGGGGACACTGAAGCTTTCTTT; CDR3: CASSLDYWQGDTEAFF
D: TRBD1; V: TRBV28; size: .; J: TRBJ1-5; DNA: TGTGCCAGCAGTAACAGGGGATTTAGATATAGCAATCAGCCCCAGCATTTT; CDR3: CASSNRGFRYSNQPQHF
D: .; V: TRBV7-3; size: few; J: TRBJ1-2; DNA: TGTGCCAGCAGCTTACAGGGAAACTATGGCTACACCTTC; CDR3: CASSLQGNYGYTF
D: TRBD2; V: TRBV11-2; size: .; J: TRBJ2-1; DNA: TGTGCCAGCAGCCACACGGTGGACCGCGGGGGGAATGAGCAGTTCTTC; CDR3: CASSHTVDRGGNEQFF
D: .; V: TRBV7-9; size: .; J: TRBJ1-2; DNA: TGTGCCAGCAGCCTTGATTTACAGTTACAAAACTATGGCTACACCTTC; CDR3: CASSLDLQLQNYGYTF
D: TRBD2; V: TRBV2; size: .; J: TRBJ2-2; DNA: TGTGCCAGCGGACCTGGCGGGGGGCTAACCGGGGAGCTGTTTTTT; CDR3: CASGPGGGLTGELFF
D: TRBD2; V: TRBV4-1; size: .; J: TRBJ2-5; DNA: TGCGCCAGCAGCCAAGTTGAACCTCGACATCTGAGCGGGGCCCGGGAGACCCAGTACTTC; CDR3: CASSQVEPRHLSGARETQYF
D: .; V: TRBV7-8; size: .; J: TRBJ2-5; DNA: TGTGCCAGCAGCGGCAGGGCTAGTAGAAGGGAGACCCAGTACTTC; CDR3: CASSGRASRRETQYF
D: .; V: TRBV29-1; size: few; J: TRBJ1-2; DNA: TGCAGCGTTGGATCCGGGGACTATGGCTACACCTTC; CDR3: CSVGSGDYGYTF
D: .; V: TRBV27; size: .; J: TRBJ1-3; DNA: TGTGCCAGCAGTTCAGCGAACTCTGGAAACACCATATATTTT; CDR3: CASSSANSGNTIYF
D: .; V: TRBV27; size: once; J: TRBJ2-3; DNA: TGTGCCAGCAGCCATACCTGGGGGGCAGATACGCAGTATTTT; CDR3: CASSHTWGADTQYF
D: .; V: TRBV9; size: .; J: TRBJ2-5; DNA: TGTGCCAGCAGCGTAGGAAGCCTCCAAGAGACCCAGTACTTC; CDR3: CASSVGSLQETQYF
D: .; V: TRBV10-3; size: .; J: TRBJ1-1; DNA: TGTGCCACGAGGGCGGGGCAGAGCGTGAACACTGAAGCTTTCTTT; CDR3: CATRAGQSVNTEAFF
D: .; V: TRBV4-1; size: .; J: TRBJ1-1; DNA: TGCGCCAGCAGCCAACCAGGACAGATGGAAGCTTTCTTT; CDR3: CASSQPGQMEAFF
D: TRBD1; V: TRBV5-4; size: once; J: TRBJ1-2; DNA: TGTGCCAGCAGCCTTCAGGGGGCGCGGAATGGCTACACCTTC; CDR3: CASSLQGARNGYTF
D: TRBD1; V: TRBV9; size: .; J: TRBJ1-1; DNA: TGTGCCAGCAGCGTACACGCCGGGACAGGGGGAGAGAACACTGAAGCTTTCTTT; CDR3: CASSVHAGTGGENTEAFF
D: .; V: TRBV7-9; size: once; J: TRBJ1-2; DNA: TGTGCCAGCAGTCGAGAACAGAGGGACTATGGCTACACCTTC; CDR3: CASSREQRDYGYTF
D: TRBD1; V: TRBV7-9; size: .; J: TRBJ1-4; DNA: TGTGCCAGCAGCCAAGGACAGGGTCACGAAAAACTGTTTTTT; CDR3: CASSQGQGHEKLFF
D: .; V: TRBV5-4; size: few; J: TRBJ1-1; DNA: TGTGCCAGCAGCAACCCTTACGAGTCGGAAGCTTTCTTT; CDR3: CASSNPYESEAFF
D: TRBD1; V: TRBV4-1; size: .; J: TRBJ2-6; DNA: TGCGCCAGCAGCCCCCACGGAATGGACAGGGGCTCAGGGGCCAACGTCCTGACTTTC; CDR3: CASSPHGMDRGSGANVLTF
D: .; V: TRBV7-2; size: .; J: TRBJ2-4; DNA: TGTGCCAGCAGCCCGGGACTCACGAGGGACATTCAGTACTTC; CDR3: CASSPGLTRDIQYF
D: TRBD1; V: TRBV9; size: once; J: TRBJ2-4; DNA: TGTGCCAGCAGCGCAACCGGGACAGCCGGAAACATTCAGTACTTC; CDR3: CASSATGTAGNIQYF
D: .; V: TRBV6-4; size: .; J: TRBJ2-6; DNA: TGTGCCATCCGGACAGAACCTCTCGCCAACGTCCTGACTTTC; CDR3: CAIRTEPLANVLTF
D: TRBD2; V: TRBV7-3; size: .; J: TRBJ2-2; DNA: TGTGCCAGCAGCCCCGGGACTAGCGCGGCCGGGGAGCTGTTTTTT; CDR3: CASSPGTSAAGELFF
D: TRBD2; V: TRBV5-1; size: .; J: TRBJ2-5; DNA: TGCGCCACCAATGGGGGGGGTATCCAAGAGACCCAGTACTTC; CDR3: CATNGGGIQETQYF
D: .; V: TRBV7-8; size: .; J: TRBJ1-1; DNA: TGTGCCAGCAGCTTAGCGGAAGGGGCCATCGCTTTCTTT; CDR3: CASSLAEGAIAFF
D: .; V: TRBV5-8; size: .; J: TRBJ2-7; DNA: TGTGCCAGCAGCTTGGTGCTGGACAGCTACGAGCAGTACTTC; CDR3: CASSLVLDSYEQYF
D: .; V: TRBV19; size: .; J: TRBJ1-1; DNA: TGTGCCAGTAGTAGAGCGGAGAACACTGAAGCTTTCTTT; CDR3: CASSRAENTEAFF
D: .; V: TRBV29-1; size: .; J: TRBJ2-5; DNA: TGCAGCGTTGAGGAAGGTGGGCATAGGGGGGGCCTCCAAGAGACCCAGTACTTC; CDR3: CSVEEGGHRGGLQETQYF
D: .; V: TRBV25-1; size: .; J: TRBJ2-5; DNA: TGTGCCAGCAGTGGATTGAGAGGCGAGGTAGAGACCCAGTACTTC; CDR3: CASSGLRGEVETQYF
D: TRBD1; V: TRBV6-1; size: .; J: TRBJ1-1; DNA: TGTGCCAGCAGGGGGGACAGATTGAACACTGAAGCTTTCTTT; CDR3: CASRGDRLNTEAFF
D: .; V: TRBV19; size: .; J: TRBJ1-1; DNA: TGTGCCAGTAGTATAGTTGGGGGCGCGACTGAAGCTTTCTTT; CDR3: CASSIVGGATEAFF